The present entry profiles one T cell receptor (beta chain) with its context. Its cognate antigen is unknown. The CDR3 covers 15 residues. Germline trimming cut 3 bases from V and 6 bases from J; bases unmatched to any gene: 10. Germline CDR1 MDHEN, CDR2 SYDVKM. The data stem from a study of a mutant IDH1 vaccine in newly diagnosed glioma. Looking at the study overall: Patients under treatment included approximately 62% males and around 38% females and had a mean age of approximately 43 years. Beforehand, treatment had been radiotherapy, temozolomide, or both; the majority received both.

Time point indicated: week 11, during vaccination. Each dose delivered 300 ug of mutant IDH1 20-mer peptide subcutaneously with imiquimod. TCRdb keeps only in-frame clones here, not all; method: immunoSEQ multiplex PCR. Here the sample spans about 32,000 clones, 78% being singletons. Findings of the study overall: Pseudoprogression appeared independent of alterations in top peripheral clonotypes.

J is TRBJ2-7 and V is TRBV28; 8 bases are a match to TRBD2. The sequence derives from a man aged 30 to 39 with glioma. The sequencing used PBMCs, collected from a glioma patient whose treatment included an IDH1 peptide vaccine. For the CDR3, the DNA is TGTGCCAGCAGTTTCCTCGCGGGAGGAGTCGGCGAGCAGTACTTC. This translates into CASSFLAGGVGEQYF.